Below are 15 T cell receptor beta chains sequenced from a single sample in a study of cytomegalovirus exposure and HLA in healthy donors. Both 60 Vbeta primers and 13 Jbeta primers went into the PCR. Sequenced by immunoSEQ multiplex PCR; TCRdb stores in-frame clones only, minus some. Seen here are 53,000 or so clones, about four fifths observed once, and the top ten hold 6.8%. Sequencing was carried out using PBMCs. The receptors here all came from a man aged 25 to 40 in good health and CMV-seropositive.

The rearrangement links TRBV19 to TRBJ2-7, with 7 bases matching TRBD1. Unmatched junction bases numbered 10, after V lost 3 bases and J lost 2 bases. Germline V gives CDR1 LNHDA, CDR2 SQIVND (reference sequence). This CDR3 has 16 amino acids. For the CDR3, the DNA is TGTGCCAGTAGTATCGGCCCACAGGGGTTTACCTACGAGCAGTACTTC. Translation gives CASSIGPQGFTYEQYF.

This chain connects TRBV5-4 to TRBJ2-5; D is perhaps TRBD2 (6 bases). Germline V lookup: CDR1 SGHNT, CDR2 YYREEE (reference sequence). V gave up 4 bases and J gave up 2 bases, with 9 bases separating them. This CDR3 is built from 13 residues. The CDR3 region has the DNA TGTGCCAGCAGCCGTGGGACTCAAGAGACCCAGTACTTC. The encoded protein is CASSRGTQETQYF.

The chain recombines TRBV7-2 with TRBJ2-1; 13 bases are a match to TRBD2. Unmatched junction bases numbered 4, after V lost 5 bases and J lost 6 bases. The CDR3 totals 15 residues. The germline CDR1 and CDR2 sequences are SGHTA and FQGNSA. CDR3 DNA sequence: TGTGCCAGCAGCCACACTAGCGGGGGGGCCAATGAGCAGTTCTTC. This gives the protein CASSHTSGGANEQFF.

In this sample, this clone is large. The chain recombines TRBV4-3 with TRBJ2-3; 11 nucleotides match TRBD2. Germline V lookup: CDR1 LGHNA, CDR2 YSLEER. J lost 4 bases, V lost 1 base, and 4 bases had no gene match. The CDR3 runs to 16 residues. CDR3 in DNA: TGCGCCAGCAGCCAAGTTTTAGCGGGGGGGCCAGATACGCAGTATTTT. It translates to CASSQVLAGGPDTQYF.

The CDR3 reads CASRSSGNTIYF. CDR3 in DNA: TGTGCCAGCAGGAGCTCTGGAAACACCATATATTTT. The chain employs TRBV6-5 and TRBJ1-3; no clear D gene. V was trimmed by 6 bases and J by 0 bases, leaving 3 bases between them. The CDR3 sequence is 12 residues long. Germline V gene data show CDR1 as MNHEY and CDR2 as SVGAGI.

The chain carries TRBV28 and TRBJ2-7; TRBD1 matches 8 bases. V lost 3 bases to trimming and J lost 2 bases; unmatched junction nucleotides: 6. Germline assignment: CDR1 MDHEN and CDR2 SYDVKM. The CDR3 spans 15 residues. The CDR3 protein is CASSFLHRGTYEQYF. CDR3 in DNA: TGTGCCAGCAGTTTCTTGCACAGGGGGACCTACGAGCAGTACTTC.

This chain uses TRBV7-6 with TRBJ2-7, with 11 bases matching TRBD1. The germline CDR1 and CDR2 sequences are SGHVS and FNYEAQ. The junction had 10 bases not matched to a gene; V was cut back by 5 bases and J by 7 bases. The CDR3 totals 15 residues. CDR3 protein: CASSPTGQGAWEQYF. As DNA, the CDR3 is TGTGCCAGCAGCCCGACCGGACAGGGGGCTTGGGAGCAGTACTTC.

The chain carries TRBV6-1 and TRBJ2-7, with TRBD2 identical over 7 bases. Germline CDR1 and CDR2: MNHNS and SASEGT. The CDR3 totals 13 residues. J lost 2 bases, V lost 7 bases, and 5 bases had no gene match. This CDR3 reads CASTERGTYEQYF. The CDR3 DNA sequence: TGTGCCAGCACTGAGCGGGGCACCTACGAGCAGTACTTC.

The chain employs TRBV7-2 and TRBJ2-2, with D possibly TRBD1 on 5 matching bases. The germline gives CDR1 SGHTA, CDR2 FQGNSA. The CDR3 sequence is 14 residues long. Trimming took off 8 bases at V and 0 bases at J, with 10 bases between the two ends. CDR3 region: CASLDRSNTGELFF. CDR3 DNA sequence: TGTGCCAGCCTTGACAGATCGAACACCGGGGAGCTGTTTTTT.

The chain links TRBV7-2 to TRBJ1-5; 7 positions agree with TRBD1. The CDR3 consists of 15 residues. Looked up from germline, CDR1 is SGHTA and CDR2 is FQGNSA. With V trimmed by 5 bases and J by 5 bases, 9 bases remained unmatched. DNA for the CDR3: TGTGCCAGCAGCCGCCGACAGGGAACAGATCAGCCCCAGCATTTT. Its protein product is CASSRRQGTDQPQHF.

The chain couples TRBV30 to TRBJ2-3; weak D call: TRBD1 (5 bases). The CDR3 is 17 amino acids. The V end lost 4 bases, the J end lost 0 bases, and 20 bases lay between the germline ends. Germline V lookup: CDR1 GTSNPN, CDR2 SVGIG (reference sequence). CDR3 nucleotide sequence: TGTGCCTGGACGCACCCCAGGACACGTACTAGCACAGATACGCAGTATTTT. The encoded protein is CAWTHPRTRTSTDTQYF.

V and J are TRBV9 and TRBJ2-3; tentatively, D is TRBD1 (6 bases). This CDR3 has 13 amino acids. V was cut by 5 bases and J by 7 bases, with 14 bases left in between. Germline CDR1 and CDR2: SGDLS and YYNGEE. Written as DNA, the CDR3 is TGTGCCAGCAGTCTCGAGGGGGTGAATACGCAGTATTTT. It translates to CASSLEGVNTQYF.

The chain couples TRBV4-3 to TRBJ2-2; no definite D call. V was clipped by 0 bases and J by 1 base, with 12 bases between them. The CDR3 extends over 17 amino acids. Germline V lookup: CDR1 LGHNA, CDR2 YSLEER. The chain's CDR3 is CASSQEGSYRNTGELFF. CDR3 nucleotide sequence: TGCGCCAGCAGCCAAGAGGGTTCATACAGGAACACCGGGGAGCTGTTTTTT.

The chain couples TRBV5-6 to TRBJ2-3; D remains unclear. The CDR3 is 15 residues long. Germline assignment: CDR1 SGHDT and CDR2 YYEEEE. Trimming took off 2 bases at V and 0 bases at J, with 10 bases between the two ends. CDR3 sequence: CASSFPLRSTDTQYF. The CDR3 coding sequence is TGTGCCAGCAGCTTTCCCCTAAGAAGCACAGATACGCAGTATTTT. Full variable domain (remainder filled in from reference TRBV5-6 and TRBJ2-3): DAGVTQSPTHLIKTRGQQVTLRCSPKSGHDTVSWYQQALGQGPQFIFQYYEEEERQRGNFPDRFSGHQFPNYSSELNVNALLLGDSALYLCASSFPLRSTDTQYFGPGTRLTVL.

The chain recombines TRBV19 with TRBJ1-5; possibly TRBD1 for D (5 bases). Between the trimmed V and J ends, which lost 4 bases and 5 bases, there was a span of 12 bases. Germline V CDR1 and CDR2: LNHDA, SQIVND (reference sequence). This CDR3 has 14 amino acids. For the CDR3, the DNA is TGTGCCAGTAGTACCTCCTTAGGGGATCAGCCCCAGCATTTT. Residues: CASSTSLGDQPQHF.